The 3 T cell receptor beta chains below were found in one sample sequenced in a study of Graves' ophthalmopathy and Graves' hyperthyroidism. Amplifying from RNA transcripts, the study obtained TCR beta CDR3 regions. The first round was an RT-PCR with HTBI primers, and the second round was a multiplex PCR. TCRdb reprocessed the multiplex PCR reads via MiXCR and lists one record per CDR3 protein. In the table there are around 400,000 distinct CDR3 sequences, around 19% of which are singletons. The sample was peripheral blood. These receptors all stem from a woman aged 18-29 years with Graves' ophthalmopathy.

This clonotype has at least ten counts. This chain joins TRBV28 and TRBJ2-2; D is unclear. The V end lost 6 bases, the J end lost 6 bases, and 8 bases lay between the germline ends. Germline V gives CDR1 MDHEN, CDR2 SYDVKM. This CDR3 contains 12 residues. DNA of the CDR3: TGTGCCAGCAGCCAGGCGTCCGGGGAGCTGTTTTTT. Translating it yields CASSQASGELFF.

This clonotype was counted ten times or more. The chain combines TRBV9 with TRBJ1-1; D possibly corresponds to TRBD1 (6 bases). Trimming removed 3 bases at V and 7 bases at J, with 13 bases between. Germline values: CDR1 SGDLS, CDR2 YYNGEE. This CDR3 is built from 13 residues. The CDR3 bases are TGTGCCAGCAGCGCCATCAGGGGAAATGAAGCTTTCTTT. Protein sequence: CASSAIRGNEAFF.

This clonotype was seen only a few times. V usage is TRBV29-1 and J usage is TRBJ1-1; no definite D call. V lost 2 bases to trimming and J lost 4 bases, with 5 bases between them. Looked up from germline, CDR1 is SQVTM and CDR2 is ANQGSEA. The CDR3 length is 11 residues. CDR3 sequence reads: CSVETTTEAFF. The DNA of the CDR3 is TGCAGCGTTGAAACAACCACTGAAGCTTTCTTT. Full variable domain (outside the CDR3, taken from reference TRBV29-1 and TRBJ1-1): SAVISQKPSRDICQRGTSLTIQCQVDSQVTMMFWYRQQPGQSLTLIATANQGSEATYESGFVIDKFPISRPNLTFSTLTVSNMSPEDSSIYLCSVETTTEAFFGQGTRLTVV.